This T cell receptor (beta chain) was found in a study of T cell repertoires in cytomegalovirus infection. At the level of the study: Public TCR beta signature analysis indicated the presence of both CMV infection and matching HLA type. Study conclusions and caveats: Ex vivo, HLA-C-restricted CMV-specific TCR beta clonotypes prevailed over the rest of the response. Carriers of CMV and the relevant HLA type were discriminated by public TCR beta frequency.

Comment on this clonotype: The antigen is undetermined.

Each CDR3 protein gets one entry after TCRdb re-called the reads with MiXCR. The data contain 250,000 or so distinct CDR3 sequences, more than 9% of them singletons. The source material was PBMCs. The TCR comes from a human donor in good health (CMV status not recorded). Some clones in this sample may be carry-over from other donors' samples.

The CDR3 loop reads CSARPPQTGVENIQYF. Here the CDR3 DNA reads TGCAGTGCGAGACCCCCACAAACAGGGGTGGAAAACATTCAGTACTTC. The chain recombines TRBV20-1 with TRBJ2-4; 7 nucleotides align to TRBD1. Germline V lookup: CDR1 DFQATT, CDR2 SNEGSKA (reference sequence). This CDR3 is built from 16 residues. J lost 5 bases, V lost 6 bases, and 16 bases had no gene match.